This entry lists 22 T cell receptor beta chains sequenced from one sample in a study of blood T cell repertoires in COVID-19. Generated by immunoSEQ multiplex PCR, the TCRdb table keeps only in-frame clones and is missing some. The sample includes about 350,000 clones, 89% of them seen just once. The sample comprised peripheral blood. The receptor source for this set is a woman in her sixties or seventies with COVID-19, enrolled during active disease.

The chain couples TRBV29-1 to TRBJ1-3; TRBD1 aligns across 10 bases. V lost 1 base, J lost 4 bases, and 7 bases stayed unmatched. CDR3 size: 16 residues. From germline, CDR1 is SQVTM and CDR2 ANQGSEA. As DNA, the CDR3 is TGCAGCGTTGAAGGGCGTGGGACAGGGGAAGGAAACACCATATATTTT. This sequence encodes CSVEGRGTGEGNTIYF.

The chain is built from TRBV6-5 and TRBJ1-6, with D tentatively TRBD1 (6 bases). Germline lookup yields CDR1 MNHEY and CDR2 SVGAGI. V dropped 5 bases and J dropped 14 bases, with 16 bases sitting between them. The CDR3 contains 13 residues. The CDR3 reads CASSPPDSLALHF. As DNA, the CDR3 is TGTGCCAGCAGTCCTCCGGACAGTTTGGCCCTCCACTTT.

V and J are TRBV11-3 and TRBJ2-7, with D maybe TRBD1 (6 bases). The CDR3 extends over 13 amino acids. V lost 1 base and J 6 bases, leaving 10 bases between the germline ends. Germline V gene data show CDR1 as SGHNT and CDR2 as YENEEA. The CDR3 spells CASSLAPGAEQYF. The DNA of the CDR3 is TGTGCCAGCAGCTTAGCGCCAGGGGCCGAGCAGTACTTC.

The gene calls are TRBV6-1 and TRBJ1-2; D perhaps matches TRBD1 (5 bases). From germline, CDR1 is MNHNS and CDR2 SASEGT. The germline V and J ends were trimmed by 2 bases and 7 bases, with 17 bases remaining between them. The CDR3 sequence is 15 residues long. The chain's CDR3 is CASSENLGHSGGYTF. As DNA, the CDR3 is TGTGCCAGCAGTGAAAACCTGGGGCACTCTGGTGGCTACACCTTC.

The chain joins TRBV6-5 to TRBJ1-2, with TRBD1 identical over 7 bases. The V gene end was trimmed by 10 bases and the J gene end by 8 bases; junction bases not matched to a gene: 19. The CDR3 length is 15 residues. The germline gives CDR1 MNHEY, CDR2 SVGAGI. The DNA of the CDR3 is TGTGCCATCACGGGACAGTCCCTTTCGGAGGGGGGCTACACCTTC. Its translation is CAITGQSLSEGGYTF.

The genes are TRBV7-9 and TRBJ2-7; a weak D match, TRBD1 (5 bases). V lost 3 bases and J lost 7, with 19 bases in between. Germline-derived CDR1 and CDR2 are SEHNR and FQNEAQ (reference sequence). The CDR3 extends over 15 amino acids. DNA of the CDR3: TGTGCCAGCAGCTTCCGACAGTCCCTTCCTTATGAGCAGTACTTC. Residues: CASSFRQSLPYEQYF.

V usage is TRBV3-1 (or the pseudogene TRBV3-2) and J usage is TRBJ1-1; possibly TRBD1 for D (5 bases). This CDR3 is built from 14 residues. Trimming took 4 bases from V and 1 from J, leaving 10 bases between them. Germline assignment: CDR1 LGHDT and CDR2 YNNKEL (reference sequence). CDR3 sequence: CASSRRDWNTEAFF. CDR3 coding DNA: TGTGCCAGCAGCCGGAGGGACTGGAACACTGAAGCTTTCTTT.

This clone was counted only a few times. The chain joins TRBV4-1 to TRBJ1-1; perhaps TRBD1 as D (6 bases). Trimming shortened V by 0 bases and J by 8 bases, and 19 bases separated the two germline ends. The germline CDR1 and CDR2 sequences are MGHRA and YSYEKL. The CDR3 totals 16 residues. CDR3 in DNA: TGCGCCAGCAGCCAAGATGGGGGGGCCCGGGGAAGAGAAGCTTTCTTT. Protein: CASSQDGGARGREAFF.

The genes are TRBV7-9 and TRBJ1-1, with TRBD1 as a possible D gene (6 bases). Germline loops: CDR1 SEHNR, CDR2 FQNEAQ (reference sequence). The V gene lost 5 bases and the J gene lost 1 base, with 11 bases spanning the gap. The CDR3 has 14 amino acids. As DNA, the CDR3 is TGTGCCAGCAGCCACGTACAGGGGAACACTGAAGCTTTCTTT. It yields the protein CASSHVQGNTEAFF.

V gene TRBV2 combines with J gene TRBJ2-2; 8 nucleotides match TRBD2. V was clipped by 5 bases and J by 4 bases; unmatched bases: 3. The CDR3 is made up of 14 amino acids. Per the germline V gene, CDR1 is SNHLY and CDR2 is FYNNEI. CDR3 residues: CASSTAGVTGELFF. CDR3 sequence (DNA): TGTGCCAGCAGTACAGCGGGGGTCACCGGGGAGCTGTTTTTT.

The rearrangement links TRBV5-1 to TRBJ1-1, with TRBD1 matching 8 bases. Germline CDR1 SGHRS, CDR2 YFSETQ. V shed 4 bases, J shed 0 bases, and the junction held 5 bases outside the gene matches. CDR3 size: 15 residues. This CDR3 reads CASSPPGQVNTEAFF. CDR3 DNA: TGCGCCAGCAGCCCGCCGGGACAGGTGAACACTGAAGCTTTCTTT.

This clone was observed a handful of times. The V and J genes are TRBV5-1 and TRBJ1-1; the match to TRBD1 covers 7 bases. The CDR3 has 14 residues. Per the germline V gene, CDR1 is SGHRS and CDR2 is YFSETQ. V lost 4 bases, J lost 6 bases, and 9 bases stayed unmatched. The CDR3 DNA reads TGCGCCAGCAGCCCCAGGACAGGTGGTCCTGAAGCTTTCTTT. Its translation is CASSPRTGGPEAFF.

The genes are TRBV29-1 and TRBJ2-1; perhaps TRBD1 as D (6 bases). Germline V gene sequence: CDR1 SQVTM, CDR2 ANQGSEA. The germline V and J ends were trimmed by 1 base and 4 bases, with 14 bases remaining between them. This CDR3 comprises 15 residues. The CDR3 here is CSVEGTGHLYNEQFF. The CDR3 region has the DNA TGCAGCGTTGAAGGTACGGGACACCTATACAATGAGCAGTTCTTC.

The J gene is TRBJ2-7, the V gene TRBV7-8, with 12 nucleotides matching TRBD1. The J segment lost 5 bases and the V segment lost 8 bases, leaving 7 bases of the junction unmatched. CDR3 length equals 14 residues. Germline lookup yields CDR1 SGHVS and CDR2 FQNEAQ. The CDR3 here is CASFMGDRGHEQYF. The CDR3 DNA reads TGTGCCAGCTTTATGGGGGACAGGGGGCACGAGCAGTACTTC.

The chain has TRBV4-1 and TRBJ1-2, with TRBD1 matching over 8 bases. Per the germline V gene, CDR1 is MGHRA and CDR2 is YSYEKL. The CDR3 length is 15 residues. Losses at the gene ends were 4 bases for V and 0 bases for J; bases not matched to a gene: 4. The CDR3 coding sequence is TGCGCCAGCAGCCTCGACAGGGGATCTAACTATGGCTACACCTTC. This sequence encodes CASSLDRGSNYGYTF.

Written as DNA, the CDR3 is TGTGCCAGCAGTAATACAGGGGGGACCAATGAGCAGTTCTTC. It yields the protein CASSNTGGTNEQFF. The V call is TRBV7-3, the J call TRBJ2-1; TRBD1 aligns across 8 bases. Germline lookup yields CDR1 SGHTA and CDR2 FQGTGA. Trimming cost V 6 bases and J 6 bases; bases outside gene matches: 7. The CDR3 runs to 14 residues.

The rearrangement joins TRBV11-3 to TRBJ2-1, with D hard to call. Per germline, CDR1 SGHNT and CDR2 YENEEA. Trimming took off 2 bases at V and 2 bases at J, with 13 bases between the two ends. CDR3 length equals 16 residues. The CDR3 DNA is TGTGCCAGCAGCTTAATAGGTGGAGTCCCCTACAATGAGCAGTTCTTC. Translation gives CASSLIGGVPYNEQFF.

The V and J genes are TRBV5-6 and TRBJ2-3; D possibly corresponds to TRBD2 (6 bases). This CDR3 comprises 16 residues. The V gene's germline CDR1 is SGHDT and CDR2 YYEEEE. V was shortened by 1 base and J by 2 bases, with 14 bases between the two germline ends. CDR3 sequence (DNA): TGTGCCAGCAGCTTGCCCGGGAGCACATTCACAGATACGCAGTATTTT. It translates to CASSLPGSTFTDTQYF.

The chain links TRBV18 to TRBJ1-1; D might be TRBD1 (5 bases). Germline CDR1 is KGHSH and CDR2 is LQKENI. Trimming left V 1 base short and J 3 bases short, with 12 bases between. The CDR3 contains 15 residues. The CDR3 loop reads CASSPLNMGHTEAFF. The CDR3 nucleotides read TGTGCCAGCTCACCACTGAACATGGGGCACACTGAAGCTTTCTTT.

The chain combines TRBV27 with TRBJ1-1; a weak D match, TRBD1 (6 bases). The germline V gene encodes CDR1 MNHEY and CDR2 SMNVEV (reference sequence). Trimming took off 6 bases at V and 4 bases at J, with 18 bases between the two ends. This CDR3 region has 15 residues. CDR3 residues: CASSPNGGPVTEAFF. CDR3 coding DNA: TGTGCCAGCAGCCCAAACGGGGGGCCGGTCACTGAAGCTTTCTTT.

The V gene is TRBV6-2 or TRBV6-3, the J gene TRBJ2-6, with TRBD2 as a possible D gene (6 bases). There are 16 residues in the CDR3. The V gene's germline CDR1 is MNHEY and CDR2 SVGEGT. V gave up 2 bases and J gave up 2 bases, with 10 bases separating them. The CDR3 protein is CASSYPPGAGANVLTF. The CDR3 DNA is TGTGCCAGCAGTTACCCCCCGGGGGCTGGGGCCAACGTCCTGACTTTC.

The rearrangement uses TRBV5-5 and TRBJ1-1; a possible D gene is TRBD1 (6 bases). Looked up from germline, CDR1 is SGHKS and CDR2 is YYEKEE (reference sequence). The V gene lost 1 base and the J gene lost 5 bases, with 12 bases spanning the gap. This CDR3 region has 14 residues. In nucleotides, the CDR3 is TGTGCCAGCAGCTTGTATCAGGGGTCGACTGAAGCTTTCTTT. Its protein is CASSLYQGSTEAFF.